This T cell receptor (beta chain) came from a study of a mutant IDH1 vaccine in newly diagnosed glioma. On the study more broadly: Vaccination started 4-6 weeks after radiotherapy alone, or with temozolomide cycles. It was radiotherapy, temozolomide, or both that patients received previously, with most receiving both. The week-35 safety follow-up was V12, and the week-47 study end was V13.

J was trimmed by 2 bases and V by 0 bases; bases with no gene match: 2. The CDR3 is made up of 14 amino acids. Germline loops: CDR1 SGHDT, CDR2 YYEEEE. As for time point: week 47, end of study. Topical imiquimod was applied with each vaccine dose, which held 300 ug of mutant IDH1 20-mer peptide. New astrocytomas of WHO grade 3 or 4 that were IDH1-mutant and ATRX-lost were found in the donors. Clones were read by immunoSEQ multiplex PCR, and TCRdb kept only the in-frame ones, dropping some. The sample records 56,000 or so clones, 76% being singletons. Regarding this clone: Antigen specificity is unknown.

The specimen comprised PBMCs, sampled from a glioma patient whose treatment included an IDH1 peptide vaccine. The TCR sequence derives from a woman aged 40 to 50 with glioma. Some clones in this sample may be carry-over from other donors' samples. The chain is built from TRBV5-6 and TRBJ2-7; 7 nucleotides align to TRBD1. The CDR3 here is CASSLGTGAYEQYF. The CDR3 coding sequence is TGTGCCAGCAGCTTGGGGACAGGTGCCTACGAGCAGTACTTC.